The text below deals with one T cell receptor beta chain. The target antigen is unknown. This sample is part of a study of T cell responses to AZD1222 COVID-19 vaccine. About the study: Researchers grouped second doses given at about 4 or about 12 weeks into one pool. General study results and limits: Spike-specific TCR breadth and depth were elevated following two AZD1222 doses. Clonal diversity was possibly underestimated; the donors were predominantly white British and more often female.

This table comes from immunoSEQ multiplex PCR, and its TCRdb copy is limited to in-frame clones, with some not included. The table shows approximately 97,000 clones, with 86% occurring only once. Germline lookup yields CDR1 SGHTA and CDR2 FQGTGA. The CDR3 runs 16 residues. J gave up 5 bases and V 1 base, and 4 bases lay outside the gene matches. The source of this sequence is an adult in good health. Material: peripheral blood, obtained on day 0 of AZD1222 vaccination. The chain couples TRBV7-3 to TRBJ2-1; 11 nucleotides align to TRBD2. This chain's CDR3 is CASSLITSGRDNEQFF. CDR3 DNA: TGTGCCAGCAGCTTAATAACTAGCGGGAGAGACAATGAGCAGTTCTTC.